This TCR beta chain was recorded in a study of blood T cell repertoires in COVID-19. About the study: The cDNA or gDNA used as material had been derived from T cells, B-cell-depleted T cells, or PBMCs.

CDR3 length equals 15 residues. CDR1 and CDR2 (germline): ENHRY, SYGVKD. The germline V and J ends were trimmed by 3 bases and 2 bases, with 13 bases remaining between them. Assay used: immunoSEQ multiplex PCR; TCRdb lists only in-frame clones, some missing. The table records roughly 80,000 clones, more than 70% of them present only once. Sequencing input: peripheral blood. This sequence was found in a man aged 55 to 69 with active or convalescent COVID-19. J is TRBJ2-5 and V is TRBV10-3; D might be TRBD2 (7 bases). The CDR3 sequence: CAISDKGGAQETQYF. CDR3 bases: TGTGCCATCAGTGATAAAGGGGGGGCGCAAGAGACCCAGTACTTC.